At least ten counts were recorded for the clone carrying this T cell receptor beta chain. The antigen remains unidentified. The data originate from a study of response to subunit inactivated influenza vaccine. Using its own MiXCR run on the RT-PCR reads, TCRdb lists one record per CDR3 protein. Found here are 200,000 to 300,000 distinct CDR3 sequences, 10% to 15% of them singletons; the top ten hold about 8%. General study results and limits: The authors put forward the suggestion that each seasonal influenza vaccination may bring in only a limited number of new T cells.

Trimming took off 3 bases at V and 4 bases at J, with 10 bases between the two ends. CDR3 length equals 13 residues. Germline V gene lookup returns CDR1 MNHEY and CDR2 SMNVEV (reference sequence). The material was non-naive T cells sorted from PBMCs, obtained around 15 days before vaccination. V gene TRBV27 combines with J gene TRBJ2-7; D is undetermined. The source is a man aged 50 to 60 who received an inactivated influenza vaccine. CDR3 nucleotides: TGTGCCAGCAGTTTCAACACCGCTTACGAGCAGTACTTC. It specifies CASSFNTAYEQYF.